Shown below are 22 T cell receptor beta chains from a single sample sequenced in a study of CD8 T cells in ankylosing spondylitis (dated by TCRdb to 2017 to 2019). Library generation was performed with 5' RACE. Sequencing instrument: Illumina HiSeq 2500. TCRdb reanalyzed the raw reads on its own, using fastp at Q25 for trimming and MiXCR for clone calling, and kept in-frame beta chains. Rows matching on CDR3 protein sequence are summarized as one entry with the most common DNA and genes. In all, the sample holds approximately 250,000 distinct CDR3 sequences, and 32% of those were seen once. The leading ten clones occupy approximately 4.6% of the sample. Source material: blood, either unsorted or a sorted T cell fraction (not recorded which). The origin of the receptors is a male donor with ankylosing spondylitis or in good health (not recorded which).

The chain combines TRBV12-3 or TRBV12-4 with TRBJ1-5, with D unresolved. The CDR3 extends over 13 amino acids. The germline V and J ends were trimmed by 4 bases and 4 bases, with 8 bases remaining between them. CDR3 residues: CASSYVGNQPQHF. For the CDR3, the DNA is TGTGCCAGCAGTTACGTGGGGAATCAGCCCCAGCATTTT.

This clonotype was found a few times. CDR3 sequence reads: CAITPMSGGSTDTQYF. The CDR3, as DNA: TGTGCCATCACCCCTATGAGCGGGGGTAGCACAGATACGCAGTATTTT. The chain recombines TRBV10-3 with TRBJ2-3, with 8 bases lining up with TRBD2. The CDR3 is 16 amino acids. The V and J ends lost 7 bases and 0 bases, in that order; junction bases with no gene match: 9. Germline CDR1 is ENHRY and CDR2 is SYGVKD.

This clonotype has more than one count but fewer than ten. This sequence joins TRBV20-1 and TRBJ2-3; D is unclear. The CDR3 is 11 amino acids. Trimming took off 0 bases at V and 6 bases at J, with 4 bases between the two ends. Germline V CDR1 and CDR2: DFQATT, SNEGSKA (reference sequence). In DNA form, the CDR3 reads TGCAGTGCTAGAGATGTTGATACGCAGTATTTT. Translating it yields CSARDVDTQYF.

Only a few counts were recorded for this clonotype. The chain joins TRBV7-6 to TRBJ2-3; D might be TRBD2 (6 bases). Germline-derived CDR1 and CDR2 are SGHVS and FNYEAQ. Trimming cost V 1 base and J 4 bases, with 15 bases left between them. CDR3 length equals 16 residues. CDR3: CASSLVGLRAADTQYF. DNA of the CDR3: TGTGCCAGCAGCTTAGTGGGACTGCGGGCGGCAGATACGCAGTATTTT.

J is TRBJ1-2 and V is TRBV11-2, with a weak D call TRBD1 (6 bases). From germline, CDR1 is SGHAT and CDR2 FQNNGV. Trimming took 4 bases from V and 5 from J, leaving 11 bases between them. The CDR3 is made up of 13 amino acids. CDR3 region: CASSSGQLYGYTF. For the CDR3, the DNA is TGTGCCAGCAGCTCCGGACAGTTATATGGCTACACCTTC.

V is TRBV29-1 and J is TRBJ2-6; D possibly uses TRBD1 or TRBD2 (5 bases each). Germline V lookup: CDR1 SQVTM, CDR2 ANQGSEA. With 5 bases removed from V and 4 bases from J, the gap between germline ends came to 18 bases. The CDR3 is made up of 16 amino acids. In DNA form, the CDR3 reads TGCAGCGTTCGATACGGGGACGTGCGCGGGGCCAACGTCCTGACTTTC. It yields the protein CSVRYGDVRGANVLTF. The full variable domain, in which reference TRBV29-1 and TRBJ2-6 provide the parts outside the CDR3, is SAVISQKPSRDICQRGTSLTIQCQVDSQVTMMFWYRQQPGQSLTLIATANQGSEATYESGFVIDKFPISRPNLTFSTLTVSNMSPEDSSIYLCSVRYGDVRGANVLTFGAGSRLTVL.

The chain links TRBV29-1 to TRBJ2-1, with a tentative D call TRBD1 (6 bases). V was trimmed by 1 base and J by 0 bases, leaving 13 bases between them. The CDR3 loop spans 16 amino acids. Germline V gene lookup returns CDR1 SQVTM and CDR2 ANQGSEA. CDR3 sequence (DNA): TGCAGCGTTGAAGGGGGTGGGACACTCTCCTACAATGAGCAGTTCTTC. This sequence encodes CSVEGGGTLSYNEQFF.

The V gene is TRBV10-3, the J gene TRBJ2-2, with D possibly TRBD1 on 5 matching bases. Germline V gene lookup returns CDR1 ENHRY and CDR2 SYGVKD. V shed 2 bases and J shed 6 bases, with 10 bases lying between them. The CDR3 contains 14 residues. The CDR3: CAISEEGVPGELFF. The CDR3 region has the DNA TGTGCCATCAGTGAGGAAGGGGTGCCCGGGGAGCTGTTTTTT.

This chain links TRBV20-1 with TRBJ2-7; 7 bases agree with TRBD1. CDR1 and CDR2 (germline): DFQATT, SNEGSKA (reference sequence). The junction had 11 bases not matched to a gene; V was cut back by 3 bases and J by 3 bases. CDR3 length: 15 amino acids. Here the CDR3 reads CSASLGQSSYYEQYF. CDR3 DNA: TGCAGTGCTAGTTTGGGACAGAGCTCCTACTACGAGCAGTACTTC.

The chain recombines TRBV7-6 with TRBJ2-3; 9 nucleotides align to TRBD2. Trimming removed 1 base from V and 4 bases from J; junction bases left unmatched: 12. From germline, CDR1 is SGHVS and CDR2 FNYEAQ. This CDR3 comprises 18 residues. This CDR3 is CASSLGRLRRGGSDTQYF. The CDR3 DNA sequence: TGTGCCAGCAGCTTAGGACGCCTTCGGCGGGGGGGCTCAGATACGCAGTATTTT.

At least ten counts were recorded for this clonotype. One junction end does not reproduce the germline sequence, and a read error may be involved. In DNA, the CDR3 is TGTGCCAGCAGTTTATCGGGGTACGAGCAGTACTTC. Its translation: CASSLSGYEQYF. The chain uses TRBV5-1 and TRBJ2-7, with D possibly TRBD2 on 5 matching bases. The CDR3 is 12 amino acids. Germline CDR1 is SGHRS and CDR2 is YFSETQ. The full variable domain, with the rest looked up from reference TRBV5-1 and TRBJ2-7, is KAGVTQTPRYLIKTRGQQVTLSCSPISGHRSVSWYQQTPGQGLQFLFEYFSETQRNKGNFPGRFSGRQFSNSRSEMNVSTLELGDSALYLCASSLSGYEQYFGPGTRLTVT.

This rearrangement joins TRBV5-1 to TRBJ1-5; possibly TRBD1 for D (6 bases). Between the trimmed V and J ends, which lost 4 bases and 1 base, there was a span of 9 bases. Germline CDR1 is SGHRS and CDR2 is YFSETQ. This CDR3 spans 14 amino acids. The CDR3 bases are TGCGCCAGCAGCGAGACAGGCAGCAATCAGCCCCAGCATTTT. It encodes CASSETGSNQPQHF.

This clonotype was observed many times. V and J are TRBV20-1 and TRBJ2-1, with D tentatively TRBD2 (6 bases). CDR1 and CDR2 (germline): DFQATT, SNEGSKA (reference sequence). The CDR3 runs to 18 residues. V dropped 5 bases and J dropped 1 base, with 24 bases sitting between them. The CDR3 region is CSARTPLLAGRSYNEQFF. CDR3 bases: TGCAGTGCTCGAACCCCCCTACTAGCTGGTCGGTCCTACAATGAGCAGTTCTTC.

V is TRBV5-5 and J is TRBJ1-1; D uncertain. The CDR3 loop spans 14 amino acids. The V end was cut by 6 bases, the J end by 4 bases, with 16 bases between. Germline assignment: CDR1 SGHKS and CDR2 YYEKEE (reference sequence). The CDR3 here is CASTRGRYGTEAFF. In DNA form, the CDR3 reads TGTGCCAGCACCCGCGGTCGGTACGGCACTGAAGCTTTCTTT.

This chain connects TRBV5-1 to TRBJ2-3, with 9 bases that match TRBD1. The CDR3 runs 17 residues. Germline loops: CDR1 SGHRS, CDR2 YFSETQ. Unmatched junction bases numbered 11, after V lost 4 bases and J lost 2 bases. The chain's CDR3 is CASSPLPDRGVTDTQYF. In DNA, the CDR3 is TGCGCCAGCAGCCCACTGCCCGACAGGGGGGTCACAGATACGCAGTATTTT.

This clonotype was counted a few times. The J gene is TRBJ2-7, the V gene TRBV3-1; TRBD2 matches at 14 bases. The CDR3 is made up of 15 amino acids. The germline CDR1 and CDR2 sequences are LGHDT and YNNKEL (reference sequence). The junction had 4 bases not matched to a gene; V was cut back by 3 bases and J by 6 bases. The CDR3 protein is CASSQGTSGGLEQYF. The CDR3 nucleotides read TGTGCCAGCAGCCAGGGGACTAGCGGGGGTCTCGAGCAGTACTTC.

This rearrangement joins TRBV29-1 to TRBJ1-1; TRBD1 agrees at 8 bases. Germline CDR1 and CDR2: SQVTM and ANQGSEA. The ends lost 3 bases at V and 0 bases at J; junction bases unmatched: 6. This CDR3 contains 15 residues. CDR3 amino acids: CSVDLGQGMNTEAFF. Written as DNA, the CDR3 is TGCAGCGTTGATCTAGGACAGGGAATGAACACTGAAGCTTTCTTT.

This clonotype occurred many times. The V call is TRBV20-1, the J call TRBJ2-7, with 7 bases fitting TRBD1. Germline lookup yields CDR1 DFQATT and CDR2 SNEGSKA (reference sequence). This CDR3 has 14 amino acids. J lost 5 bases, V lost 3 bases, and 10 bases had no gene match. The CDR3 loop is CSASPNRGVDEQYF. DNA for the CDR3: TGCAGTGCTAGCCCTAACAGGGGTGTGGACGAGCAGTACTTC.

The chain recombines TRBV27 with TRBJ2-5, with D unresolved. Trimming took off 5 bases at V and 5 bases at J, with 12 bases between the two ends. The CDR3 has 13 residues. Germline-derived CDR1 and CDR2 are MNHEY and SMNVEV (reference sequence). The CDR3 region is CASSPGNWETQYF. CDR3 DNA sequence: TGTGCCAGCAGTCCCGGCAATTGGGAGACCCAGTACTTC.

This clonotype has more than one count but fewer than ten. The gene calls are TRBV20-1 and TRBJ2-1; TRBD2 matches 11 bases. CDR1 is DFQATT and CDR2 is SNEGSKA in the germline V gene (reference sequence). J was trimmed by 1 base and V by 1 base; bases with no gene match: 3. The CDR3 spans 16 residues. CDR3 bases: TGCAGTGCTAGAGTTAGCGGGGGGGTGTCCTACAATGAGCAGTTCTTC. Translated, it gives CSARVSGGVSYNEQFF.

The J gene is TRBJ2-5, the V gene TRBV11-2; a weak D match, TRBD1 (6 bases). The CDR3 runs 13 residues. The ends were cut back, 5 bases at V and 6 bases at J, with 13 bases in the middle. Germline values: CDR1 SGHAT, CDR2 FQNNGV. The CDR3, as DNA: TGTGCCAGCAGCCCATTACAGGGAAAGACCCAGTACTTC. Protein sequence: CASSPLQGKTQYF.

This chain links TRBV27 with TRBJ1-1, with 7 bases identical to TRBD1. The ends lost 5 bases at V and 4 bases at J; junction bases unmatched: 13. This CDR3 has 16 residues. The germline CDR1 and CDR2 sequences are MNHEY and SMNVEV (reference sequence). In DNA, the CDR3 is TGTGCCAGCAGTGGACCGGCAGGGGGAGGTGGCACTGAAGCTTTCTTT. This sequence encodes CASSGPAGGGGTEAFF.